This T cell receptor (beta chain) was sequenced for a study of T cells after posttransplantation cyclophosphamide. Study-level findings and limits: Later post-transplant blood repertoires were often dominated by donor CD8+ memory clones. Blood and skin or GI T cell repertoires showed limited TRB overlap. After PTCy, TRB diversity resembled that of CNI/methotrexate controls.

V lost 8 bases to trimming and J lost 1 base, with 14 bases between them. From germline, CDR1 is MDHEN and CDR2 SYDVKM. This CDR3 spans 14 amino acids. Methotrexate plus calcineurin inhibitor accompanied controls' myeloablative marrow transplants; sampling was 1 year later. This clone is medium-sized (0.01 to 0.1%) in the sample. The antigen is unknown. Method: immunoSEQ multiplex PCR; TCRdb's copy keeps in-frame clones and lacks some. Of around 15,000 clones detected, about four fifths appear once; the ten largest clones hold approximately 3%. This clonotype originated in a male patient between 25 and 39 years old who received an allogeneic stem cell transplant from an unrelated donor, was CMV-positive, and had acute and chronic GVHD. The graft donor may have contributed some T cells. Specimen: PBMCs, collected 430 to 450 days after allogeneic stem cell transplant with calcineurin inhibitor and methotrexate. The rearrangement uses TRBV28 and TRBJ1-1, with D unresolved. The CDR3 sequence is CASLGLQSNTEAFF. CDR3 coding DNA: TGTGCCAGCCTTGGGCTACAGTCGAACACTGAAGCTTTCTTT.